The 28 T cell receptor beta chains given below trace back to one sample, sequenced in a study of cytomegalovirus exposure and HLA in healthy donors. Primers included in the PCR were 60 Vbeta and 13 Jbeta primers. Here immunoSEQ multiplex PCR was the method, and the copy in TCRdb shows in-frame clones only, minus some. Of some 77,000 clones detected, approximately 80% appear once; the ten largest clones hold roughly 25%. The sequenced sample was PBMCs. The receptors come from a woman between 45 and 65 years old in good health and CMV-seropositive.

The J gene is TRBJ1-5, the V gene TRBV6-1; TRBD1 is a possible D gene (6 bases). Germline values: CDR1 MNHNS, CDR2 SASEGT. The V and J ends lost 5 bases and 6 bases respectively, with 14 bases between them. The CDR3 spans 14 residues. The CDR3 sequence is CASSIQGVGQPQHF. Written as DNA, the CDR3 is TGTGCCAGCAGTATACAGGGTGTGGGTCAGCCCCAGCATTTT.

The chain recombines TRBV9 with TRBJ2-1; 11 positions agree with TRBD2. The germline CDR1 and CDR2 sequences are SGDLS and YYNGEE. Unmatched junction bases numbered 13, after V lost 2 bases and J lost 0 bases. This CDR3 contains 20 residues. CDR3 region: CASSVGLAGPTRSSYNEQFF. The CDR3 DNA reads TGTGCCAGCAGCGTTGGACTAGCGGGTCCCACCAGGAGCTCCTACAATGAGCAGTTCTTC.

The chain employs TRBV5-4 and TRBJ1-3, with 7 bases aligning to TRBD1. Trimming cost V 4 bases and J 0 bases; bases outside gene matches: 7. The CDR3 has 16 residues. Per germline, CDR1 SGHNT and CDR2 YYREEE (reference sequence). CDR3 residues: CASSRGQFNSGNTIYF. The CDR3 DNA reads as TGTGCCAGCAGCCGGGGACAGTTTAACTCTGGAAACACCATATATTTT.

The J gene is TRBJ2-3, the V gene TRBV5-1; the D gene is possibly TRBD2 (5 bases). V lost 2 bases to trimming and J lost 4 bases, with 5 bases between them. This CDR3 has 12 residues. CDR1 is SGHRS, CDR2 YFSETQ, per germline. The CDR3 loop reads CASSFSADTQYF. CDR3 DNA: TGCGCCAGCAGCTTTAGCGCAGATACGCAGTATTTT.

CDR3 in amino acids: CASSIGPGIRYGYTF. DNA of the CDR3: TGTGCCAGTAGTATAGGCCCCGGGATCCGCTATGGCTACACCTTC. The chain couples TRBV19 to TRBJ1-2, with no clear D. The CDR3 sequence is 15 residues long. CDR1 and CDR2 from the germline V gene are LNHDA and SQIVND (reference sequence). The ends were cut back, 1 base at V and 4 bases at J, with 13 bases in the middle. Full variable domain (missing parts from reference TRBV19 and TRBJ1-2): DGGITQSPKYLFRKEGQNVTLSCEQNLNHDAMYWYRQDPGQGLRLIYYSQIVNDFQKGDIAEGYSVSREKKESFPLTVTSAQKNPTAFYLCASSIGPGIRYGYTFGSGTRLTVV.

The rearrangement links TRBV5-1 to TRBJ1-1; D is undetermined. V was trimmed by 1 base and J by 4 bases, leaving 14 bases between them. Germline V lookup: CDR1 SGHRS, CDR2 YFSETQ. The CDR3 covers 15 residues. CDR3 sequence reads: CASSLLAGLVTEAFF. CDR3 DNA: TGCGCCAGCAGCTTGTTGGCGGGGTTGGTCACTGAAGCTTTCTTT.

This chain links TRBV2 with TRBJ2-1; 8 positions match TRBD2. The ends lost 6 bases at V and 8 bases at J; junction bases unmatched: 15. This CDR3 has 16 amino acids. Germline V gene data show CDR1 as SNHLY and CDR2 as FYNNEI. CDR3 sequence: CASRGAGEIPDHEQFF. The CDR3 DNA follows: TGTGCCAGCAGGGGAGCGGGGGAGATCCCCGACCATGAGCAGTTCTTC.

The genes are TRBV19 and TRBJ1-6; D is unresolved. Germline assignment: CDR1 LNHDA and CDR2 SQIVND (reference sequence). The CDR3 contains 12 residues. V was clipped by 1 base and J by 7 bases, with 2 bases between them. CDR3: CASSIANSPLHF. As DNA, the CDR3 is TGTGCCAGTAGTATAGCAAATTCACCCCTCCACTTT.

The gene calls are TRBV15 and TRBJ2-1, with TRBD2 matching 14 bases. In germline, CDR1 is LNHNV, CDR2 YYDKDF (reference sequence). This CDR3 contains 15 residues. Germline trimming cut 8 bases from V and 9 bases from J; bases unmatched to any gene: 9. CDR3 bases: TGTGCCACCGCATCCGGGACTAGCGGGAGCGGTGAGCAGTTCTTC. Its protein is CATASGTSGSGEQFF.

This chain links TRBV4-1 with TRBJ2-7, with TRBD1 matching 7 bases. The V segment lost 4 bases and the J segment 4 bases; nucleotides outside the gene matches: 10. There are 15 residues in the CDR3. Germline V CDR1 and CDR2: MGHRA, YSYEKL. The CDR3 here is CASSPIQGTMYEQYF. In nucleotides, the CDR3 is TGCGCCAGCAGCCCGATACAGGGGACAATGTACGAGCAGTACTTC.

The chain couples TRBV9 to TRBJ1-2; 9 bases map to TRBD1. Germline CDR1 is SGDLS and CDR2 is YYNGEE. V gave up 3 bases and J gave up 3 bases; unmatched junction bases: 3. This CDR3 region has 14 residues. The CDR3 DNA reads TGTGCCAGCAGCGCGAGGACAGGGGACTATGGCTACACCTTC. Protein: CASSARTGDYGYTF.

The chain has TRBV5-1 and TRBJ1-3; a possible D gene is TRBD1 (6 bases). The CDR3 loop spans 15 amino acids. Germline CDR1 is SGHRS and CDR2 is YFSETQ. Deletions cut 2 bases from V and 7 bases from J, with 16 bases between. This chain's CDR3 is CASSLSRAGENTIYF. CDR3 DNA: TGCGCCAGCAGCTTAAGTCGGGCAGGGGAGAACACCATATATTTT.

The rearrangement uses TRBV9 and TRBJ2-1, with a tentative D call TRBD1 (6 bases). CDR3 length: 16 residues. Germline assignment: CDR1 SGDLS and CDR2 YYNGEE. Trimming removed 3 bases from V and 6 bases from J, with 19 bases in between. This CDR3 is CASSALSEQGFNEQFF. In nucleotides, the CDR3 is TGTGCCAGCAGCGCCCTCTCGGAACAGGGCTTCAATGAGCAGTTCTTC.

This clone was detected a few times. This chain connects TRBV9 to TRBJ2-7, with D perhaps matching TRBD2 (5 bases). Trimming stripped 0 bases from V and 3 bases from J, with 7 bases between. Germline V gene lookup returns CDR1 SGDLS and CDR2 YYNGEE. The CDR3 is made up of 13 amino acids. CDR3: CASSVDTSYEQYF. The CDR3 DNA reads TGTGCCAGCAGCGTAGACACTAGCTACGAGCAGTACTTC.

CDR3 in amino acids: CASSQDVATSGNNEQFF. DNA for the CDR3: TGTGCCAGCAGCCAAGATGTCGCGACTAGCGGGAACAATGAGCAGTTCTTC. V usage is TRBV4-2 and J usage is TRBJ2-1; the match to TRBD2 covers 11 bases. J was trimmed by 5 bases and V by 0 bases; bases with no gene match: 6. This CDR3 is 17 amino acids long. CDR1 and CDR2 (germline): LGHNA, YNFKEQ.

The gene calls are TRBV11-2 and TRBJ2-5; 7 bases fit TRBD1. The CDR3 is 14 residues long. CDR1 and CDR2 from the germline V gene are SGHAT and FQNNGV. V was clipped by 5 bases and J by 5 bases; unmatched bases: 8. CDR3 residues: CASSIQGNGETQYF. The CDR3 nucleotides read TGTGCCAGCAGCATACAGGGGAACGGGGAGACCCAGTACTTC.

This clone was recorded once. The chain is built from TRBV27 and TRBJ2-5; D is undetermined. Trimming took 6 bases from V and 1 from J, leaving 9 bases between them. The CDR3 extends over 13 amino acids. Germline V gives CDR1 MNHEY, CDR2 SMNVEV (reference sequence). The CDR3 spells CASRPDTQETQYF. The CDR3, as DNA: TGTGCCAGCAGACCCGACACCCAAGAGACCCAGTACTTC.

The chain is built from TRBV9 and TRBJ2-3, with TRBD1 matching over 8 bases. V was pared by 3 bases and J by 0 bases, with 6 bases of the junction left unmatched. Germline loops: CDR1 SGDLS, CDR2 YYNGEE. This CDR3 region has 16 residues. The CDR3 coding sequence is TGTGCCAGCAGCGGAGCAACAGGGGGGAGCACAGATACGCAGTATTTT. Translating it yields CASSGATGGSTDTQYF.

This rearrangement joins TRBV2 to TRBJ2-5; tentatively, D is TRBD2 (6 bases). There are 14 residues in the CDR3. V was shortened by 10 bases and J by 5 bases, with 20 bases between the two germline ends. CDR1 and CDR2 from the germline V gene are SNHLY and FYNNEI. CDR3 nucleotides: TGTGCCACCGGAGGGCGACAGATCGCCGAGACCCAGTACTTC. Protein sequence: CATGGRQIAETQYF.

The V call is TRBV30, the J call TRBJ1-1; 9 bases align to TRBD1. Germline trimming cut 2 bases from V and 4 bases from J; bases unmatched to any gene: 2. There are 13 residues in the CDR3. Looked up from germline, CDR1 is GTSNPN and CDR2 is SVGIG (reference sequence). Here the CDR3 reads CAWSTTGGTEAFF. The CDR3 DNA is TGTGCCTGGAGTACGACAGGGGGCACTGAAGCTTTCTTT.

This chain joins TRBV7-9 and TRBJ1-3; D unresolved. The CDR3 covers 17 residues. From germline, CDR1 is SEHNR and CDR2 FQNEAQ (reference sequence). Trimming took 4 bases from V and 0 from J, leaving 16 bases between them. In DNA, the CDR3 is TGTGCCAGCAGCTCCCTAAAGACGGGGAGCTCTGGAAACACCATATATTTT. Protein: CASSSLKTGSSGNTIYF. The whole variable domain, remainder taken from reference TRBV7-9 and TRBJ1-3, is DTGVSQNPRHKITKRGQNVTFRCDPISEHNRLYWYRQTLGQGPEFLTYFQNEAQLEKSRLLSDRFSAERPKGSFSTLEIQRTEQGDSAMYLCASSSLKTGSSGNTIYFGEGSWLTVV.

The chain joins TRBV5-8 to TRBJ2-5, with a weak D call TRBD2 (5 bases). Germline V gene lookup returns CDR1 SGHTS and CDR2 YDEGEE. The CDR3 consists of 15 residues. V was shortened by 2 bases and J by 4 bases, with 15 bases between the two germline ends. This CDR3 reads CASSFGQGGGETQYF. The CDR3 DNA is TGTGCCAGCAGCTTTGGTCAAGGCGGAGGAGAGACCCAGTACTTC.

V and J are TRBV28 and TRBJ1-6, with unresolved D. V dropped 4 bases and J dropped 2 bases, with 9 bases sitting between them. The germline gives CDR1 MDHEN, CDR2 SYDVKM. The CDR3 is made up of 15 amino acids. CDR3 loop: CASSSVNAYNSPLHF. Here the CDR3 DNA reads TGTGCCAGCAGTTCGGTTAATGCCTATAATTCACCCCTCCACTTT.

Notes on this clone: The junction shows a germline mismatch at one end, possibly a read error. J is TRBJ1-1 and V is TRBV19, with TRBD1 identical over 9 bases. This CDR3 is 14 amino acids long. Looked up from germline, CDR1 is LNHDA and CDR2 is SQIVND (reference sequence). CDR3 sequence (DNA): TGTGCCAGTAACCACGGGACAGGGTGGATAGATTCTCTCTTT. Protein: CASNHGTGWIDSLF.

CDR3: CSASLADEQFF. CDR3 coding DNA: TGCAGTGCTAGTCTAGCCGATGAGCAGTTCTTC. The chain combines TRBV20-1 with TRBJ2-1; D is possibly TRBD2 (5 bases). Between the trimmed V and J ends, which lost 3 bases and 8 bases, there was a span of 8 bases. CDR1 and CDR2 from the germline V gene are DFQATT and SNEGSKA (reference sequence). The CDR3 totals 11 residues.

The chain couples TRBV29-1 to TRBJ2-1, with D uncertain. Between the trimmed V and J ends, which lost 0 bases and 3 bases, there was a span of 18 bases. CDR3 length: 17 amino acids. CDR1 SQVTM and CDR2 ANQGSEA come from the germline V gene. The CDR3 is CSVEDWASLNLYNEQFF. In DNA form, the CDR3 reads TGCAGCGTTGAAGATTGGGCTTCCTTAAATCTCTACAATGAGCAGTTCTTC.

This chain uses TRBV5-1 with TRBJ2-1; 7 bases line up with TRBD2. CDR3 length: 17 residues. The V gene's germline CDR1 is SGHRS and CDR2 YFSETQ. The J segment lost 0 bases and the V segment lost 6 bases, leaving 12 bases of the junction unmatched. CDR3 in DNA: TGCGCCAGCACCACTTGGGCTAGCGGCTACTCCTACAATGAGCAGTTCTTC. Translating gives CASTTWASGYSYNEQFF.

This chain joins TRBV5-5 and TRBJ1-2; the match to TRBD1 covers 9 bases. Germline V CDR1 and CDR2: SGHKS, YYEKEE (reference sequence). With V trimmed by 0 bases and J by 8 bases, 17 bases remained unmatched. CDR3 size: 18 residues. For the CDR3, the DNA is TGTGCCAGCAGCTTGGGGCCCACCGGGACAGGGCGGTCGTCCGGCTACACCTTC. Protein: CASSLGPTGTGRSSGYTF.